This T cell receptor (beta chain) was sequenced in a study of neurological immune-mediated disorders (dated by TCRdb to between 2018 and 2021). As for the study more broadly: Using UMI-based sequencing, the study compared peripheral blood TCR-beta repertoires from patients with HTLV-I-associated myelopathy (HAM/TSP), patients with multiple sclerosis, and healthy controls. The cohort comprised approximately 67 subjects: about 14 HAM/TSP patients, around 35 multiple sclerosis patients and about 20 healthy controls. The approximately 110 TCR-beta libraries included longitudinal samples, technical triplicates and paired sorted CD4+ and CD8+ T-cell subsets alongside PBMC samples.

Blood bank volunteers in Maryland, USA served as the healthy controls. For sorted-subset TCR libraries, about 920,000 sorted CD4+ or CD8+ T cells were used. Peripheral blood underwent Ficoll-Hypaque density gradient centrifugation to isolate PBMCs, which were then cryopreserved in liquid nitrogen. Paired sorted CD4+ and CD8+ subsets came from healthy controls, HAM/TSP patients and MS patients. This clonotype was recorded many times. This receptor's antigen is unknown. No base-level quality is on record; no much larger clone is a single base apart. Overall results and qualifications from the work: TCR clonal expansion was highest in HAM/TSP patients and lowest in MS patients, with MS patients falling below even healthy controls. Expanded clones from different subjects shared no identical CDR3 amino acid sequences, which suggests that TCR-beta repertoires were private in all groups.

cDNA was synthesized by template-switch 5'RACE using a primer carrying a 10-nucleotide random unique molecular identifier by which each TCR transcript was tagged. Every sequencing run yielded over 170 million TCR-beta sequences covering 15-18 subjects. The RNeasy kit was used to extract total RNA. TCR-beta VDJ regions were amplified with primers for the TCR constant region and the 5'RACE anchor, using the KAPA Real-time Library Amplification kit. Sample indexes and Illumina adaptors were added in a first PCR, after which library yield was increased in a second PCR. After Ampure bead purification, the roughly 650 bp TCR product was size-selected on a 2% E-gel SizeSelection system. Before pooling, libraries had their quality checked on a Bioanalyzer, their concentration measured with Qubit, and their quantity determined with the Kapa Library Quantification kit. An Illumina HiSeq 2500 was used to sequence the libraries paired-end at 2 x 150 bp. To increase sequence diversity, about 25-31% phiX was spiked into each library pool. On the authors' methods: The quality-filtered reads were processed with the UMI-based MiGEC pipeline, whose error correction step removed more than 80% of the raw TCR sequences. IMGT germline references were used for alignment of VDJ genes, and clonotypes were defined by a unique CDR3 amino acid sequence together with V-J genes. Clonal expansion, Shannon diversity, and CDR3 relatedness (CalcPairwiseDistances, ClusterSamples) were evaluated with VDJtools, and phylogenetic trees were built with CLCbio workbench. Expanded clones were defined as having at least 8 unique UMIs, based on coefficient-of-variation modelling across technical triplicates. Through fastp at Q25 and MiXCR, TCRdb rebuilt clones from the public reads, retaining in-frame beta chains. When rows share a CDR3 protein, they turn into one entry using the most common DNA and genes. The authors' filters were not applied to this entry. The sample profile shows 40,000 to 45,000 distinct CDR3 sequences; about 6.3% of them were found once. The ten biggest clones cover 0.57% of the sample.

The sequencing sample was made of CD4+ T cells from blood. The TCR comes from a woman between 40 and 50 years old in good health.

The CDR3 reads as follows: CASSLLPQGSPDYEQYF. The nucleotide sequence reads as follows: TGTGCCAGCAGCCTTTTGCCTCAGGGTTCCCCCGACTACGAGCAGTACTTC. The chain employs TRBV3-1 and TRBJ2-7; perhaps TRBD1 is the D gene, with 5 bases matching. CDR1 is given as LGHDT and CDR2 as YNNKEL, both from the germline V gene (reference sequence). The CDR3 numbers 17 residues from cysteine through phenylalanine. CDR3 DNA is the only sequence kept; it has 51 bases, read in frame from the first base. A distance of 22 bases separates the germline ends of V and J, which lose 4 bases and 3 bases respectively.